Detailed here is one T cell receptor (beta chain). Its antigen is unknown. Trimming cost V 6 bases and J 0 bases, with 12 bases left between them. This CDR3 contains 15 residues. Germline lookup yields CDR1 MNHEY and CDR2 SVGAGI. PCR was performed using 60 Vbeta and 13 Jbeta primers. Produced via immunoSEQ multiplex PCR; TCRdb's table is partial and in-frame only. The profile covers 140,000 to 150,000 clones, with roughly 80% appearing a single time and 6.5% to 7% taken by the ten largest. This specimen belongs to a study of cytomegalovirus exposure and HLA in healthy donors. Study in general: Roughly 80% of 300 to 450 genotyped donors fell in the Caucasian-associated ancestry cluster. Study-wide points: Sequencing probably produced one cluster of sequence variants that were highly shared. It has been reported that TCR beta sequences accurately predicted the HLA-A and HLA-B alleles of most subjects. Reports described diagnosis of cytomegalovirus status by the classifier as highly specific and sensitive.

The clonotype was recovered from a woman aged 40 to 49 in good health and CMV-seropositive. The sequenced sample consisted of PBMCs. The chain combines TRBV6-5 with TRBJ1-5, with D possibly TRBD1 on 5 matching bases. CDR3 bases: TGTGCCAGCAGACCCGACAGAATTAGCAATCAGCCCCAGCATTTT. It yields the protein CASRPDRISNQPQHF.